These T cell receptor beta chains were read from a single sample in a study of blood T cell repertoires in COVID-19. Generated by immunoSEQ multiplex PCR, the TCRdb table keeps only in-frame clones and is missing some. The sample shows about 100,000 clones, 84% of them seen only once. Sequences were obtained from peripheral blood. These TCRs come from a man in his sixties or seventies with active or convalescent COVID-19. CDR3s include the opening cysteine and the closing phenylalanine or tryptophan. The D gene is left open where the match is weak. Where a row states a size, it is once, few, many or the class of an expanded clone; other rows omit it.

d_call: .; j_call: TRBJ2-6; v_call: TRBV3-1/TRBV3-2; clone_size: .; cdr3_aa: CASSQDSPQAYSGANVLTF; cdr3_nt: TGTGCCAGCAGCCAAGATAGCCCACAGGCCTACTCTGGGGCCAACGTCCTGACTTTC
d_call: TRBD1; j_call: TRBJ2-1; v_call: TRBV28; clone_size: few; cdr3_aa: CASSLLTGTVNEQFF; cdr3_nt: TGTGCCAGCAGTCTGCTTACCGGGACAGTCAATGAGCAGTTCTTC
d_call: TRBD1; j_call: TRBJ2-7; v_call: TRBV28; clone_size: .; cdr3_aa: CASGTGGHEQYF; cdr3_nt: TGTGCCAGCGGGACAGGGGGCCACGAGCAGTACTTC
d_call: TRBD1; j_call: TRBJ1-4; v_call: TRBV7-9; clone_size: few; cdr3_aa: CASSVDRVWTEKLFF; cdr3_nt: TGTGCCAGCAGCGTGGACAGGGTTTGGACTGAAAAACTGTTTTTT
d_call: .; j_call: TRBJ1-4; v_call: TRBV2; clone_size: .; cdr3_aa: CASSGRGRRGGTNEKLFF; cdr3_nt: TGTGCCAGCAGTGGACGAGGGAGGCGGGGAGGGACTAATGAAAAACTGTTTTTT
d_call: TRBD1; j_call: TRBJ1-1; v_call: TRBV16; clone_size: .; cdr3_aa: CASSQGQGNTEAFF; cdr3_nt: TGTGCCAGCAGCCAAGGACAGGGAAACACTGAAGCTTTCTTT
d_call: TRBD2; j_call: TRBJ2-7; v_call: TRBV3-1/TRBV3-2; clone_size: .; cdr3_aa: CASSASSGGGFEQYF; cdr3_nt: TGTGCCAGCAGCGCCTCTAGCGGGGGGGGATTCGAGCAGTACTTC
d_call: TRBD1; j_call: TRBJ2-7; v_call: TRBV5-4; clone_size: few; cdr3_aa: CASSTQGTSYEQYF; cdr3_nt: TGTGCCAGCAGCACACAGGGGACCTCCTACGAGCAGTACTTC
d_call: .; j_call: TRBJ1-4; v_call: TRBV5-5; clone_size: .; cdr3_aa: CASSLLGADNEKLFF; cdr3_nt: TGTGCCAGCAGCTTGCTGGGGGCGGATAATGAAAAACTGTTTTTT
d_call: TRBD1; j_call: TRBJ1-5; v_call: TRBV2; clone_size: few; cdr3_aa: CASREGQVGYQPQHF; cdr3_nt: TGTGCCAGCAGGGAAGGACAGGTTGGGTATCAGCCCCAGCATTTT
d_call: .; j_call: TRBJ2-1; v_call: TRBV27; clone_size: .; cdr3_aa: CASSSSPLRENEQFF; cdr3_nt: TGTGCCAGCAGTTCAAGCCCCCTCAGGGAAAATGAGCAGTTCTTC
d_call: .; j_call: TRBJ2-1; v_call: TRBV2; clone_size: .; cdr3_aa: CASSTGPPSNEQFF; cdr3_nt: TGTGCCAGCAGTACAGGGCCACCCTCAAATGAGCAGTTCTTC
d_call: TRBD1; j_call: TRBJ2-3; v_call: TRBV27; clone_size: .; cdr3_aa: CASSPTGGKADTQYF; cdr3_nt: TGTGCCAGCAGTCCGACAGGGGGCAAGGCAGATACGCAGTATTTT
d_call: TRBD1; j_call: TRBJ1-1; v_call: TRBV7-2; clone_size: .; cdr3_aa: CASSLERGQGNTEAFF; cdr3_nt: TGTGCCAGCAGCTTAGAACGAGGACAGGGAAACACTGAAGCTTTCTTT
d_call: TRBD1; j_call: TRBJ1-1; v_call: TRBV2; clone_size: many; cdr3_aa: CASSAGKGQGSNTEAFF; cdr3_nt: TGTGCCAGCAGTGCCGGCAAGGGACAGGGATCGAACACTGAAGCTTTCTTT
d_call: TRBD1; j_call: TRBJ1-6; v_call: TRBV4-1; clone_size: few; cdr3_aa: CASSQVVGQRISPLHF; cdr3_nt: TGCGCCAGCAGCCAAGTTGTGGGACAGCGAATTTCACCCCTCCACTTT
d_call: .; j_call: TRBJ1-1; v_call: TRBV5-1; clone_size: .; cdr3_aa: CASSSQLQGRNTEAFF; cdr3_nt: TGCGCCAGCAGCTCCCAACTCCAGGGCCGGAACACTGAAGCTTTCTTT